The present T cell receptor beta chain was sequenced within a study of blood T cell repertoires in COVID-19. The wider study: Spain, Italy and the United States supplied samples that represented acute and convalescent COVID-19. From T cells, B-cell-depleted T cells, or PBMCs came the material, which was cDNA or gDNA.

Seattle enrolled patients during active infection and tracked them longitudinally. With 10 bases removed from V and 5 bases from J, the gap between germline ends came to 14 bases. Germline V lookup: CDR1 LNHDA, CDR2 SQIVND (reference sequence). CDR3 length: 13 amino acids. Methods used by the authors: Quantification of nucleated cells was approximated via reference gene primer amplification. Profiling relied on immunoSEQ multiplex PCR, and the TCRdb table lists in-frame clones only, not all of them. The V and J calls and clone size come from that table; D and trimming were worked out from the DNA. The table lists about 120,000 clones, roughly nine tenths of them singletons.

The chain couples TRBV19 to TRBJ2-2, with a weak D call TRBD2 (5 bases). Sequenced input: peripheral blood. The TCR originated in a man aged 55 to 70 with COVID-19, enrolled during active disease. For the CDR3, the DNA is TGTGCCATCTTCGATGAGGGAACCGGGGAGCTGTTTTTT. The encoded protein is CAIFDEGTGELFF.